A single sample gave rise to the 24 T cell receptor beta chains below, sequenced in a study of post-analysis software for immune sequencing data. Unique molecular identifiers were built into the TCR beta cDNA libraries. TCRdb analysed the PCR reads with MiXCR anew, one entry per CDR3 protein. The sample records hundreds of thousands of distinct CDR3 sequences, less than 40% being singletons. The antigens of these receptors remain unknown. Study results and limitations: Patients showed TRBV5-6, TRBV5-1 and TRBV20-1 among five TRBV segments more frequent than in controls.

The sequenced sample was blood. The source of these receptors is a girl aged 5 to 17 with multiple sclerosis.

J is TRBJ1-2 and V is TRBV12-3 or TRBV12-4, with 7 bases that match TRBD1. CDR3 size: 14 residues. V shed 5 bases, J shed 4 bases, and the junction held 7 bases outside the gene matches. The CDR3 DNA reads TGTGCCAGCAGTAGACAGGGCGCTACCTATGGCTACACCTTC. It encodes CASSRQGATYGYTF.

This chain connects TRBV21-1 to TRBJ1-5. TRBV21-1 is marked as a pseudogene. This CDR3 comprises 16 residues. CDR3 loop: CASSKDHGRYNQPQHF. CDR3 DNA sequence: TGTGCCAGCAGCAAAGACCATGGACGTTACAATCAGCCCCAGCATTTT.

This chain connects TRBV6-6 to TRBJ1-1; tentative D call: TRBD1 (5 bases). In germline, CDR1 is MNHNY, CDR2 SVGAGI (reference sequence). V was pared by 0 bases and J by 1 base, with 12 bases between. The CDR3 extends over 16 amino acids. The CDR3 DNA follows: TGTGCCAGCAGTTACTCGGCACGGAGGGGGAACACTGAAGCTTTCTTT. Translation: CASSYSARRGNTEAFF.

This chain connects TRBV20-1 to TRBJ2-5; a weak D match, TRBD2 (6 bases). The CDR3 loop spans 13 amino acids. V lost 6 bases, J lost 4 bases, and 15 bases lay in between. From germline, CDR1 is DFQATT and CDR2 SNEGSKA (reference sequence). The CDR3 sequence: CSAGTRRGETQYF. The CDR3 bases are TGCAGTGCCGGTACCCGGAGGGGAGAGACCCAGTACTTC.

V and J are TRBV18 and TRBJ1-4, with D unclear. Trimming removed 3 bases from V and 6 bases from J, with 17 bases in between. The CDR3 covers 16 residues. CDR1 and CDR2 from the germline V gene are KGHSH and LQKENI. The CDR3, as DNA: TGTGCCAGCTCACCTTTCGTTTCCGGTTCGGATGAAAAACTGTTTTTT. Its translation is CASSPFVSGSDEKLFF.

This clonotype has more than one count but fewer than ten. The genes are TRBV20-1 and TRBJ2-1; D gene unclear. V was pared by 0 bases and J by 0 bases, with 15 bases between. There are 17 residues in the CDR3. CDR1 and CDR2 from the germline V gene are DFQATT and SNEGSKA (reference sequence). The CDR3 sequence: CSARDLGYPSSYNEQFF. The CDR3 bases are TGCAGTGCTAGAGATCTGGGGTATCCGAGCTCCTACAATGAGCAGTTCTTC.

Only a few counts were recorded for this clonotype. The V call is TRBV15, the J call TRBJ2-1, with TRBD2 matching over 7 bases. The V gene's germline CDR1 is LNHNV and CDR2 YYDKDF (reference sequence). This CDR3 has 15 residues. V trimming: 4 bases; J trimming: 6 bases; junction bases outside the gene matches: 9. The CDR3 is CATSKLGTTFNEQFF. Written as DNA, the CDR3 is TGTGCCACCAGCAAACTCGGGACTACCTTCAATGAGCAGTTCTTC. Using reference TRBV15 and TRBJ2-1 for the parts outside the CDR3, the full variable domain is DAMVIQNPRYQVTQFGKPVTLSCSQTLNHNVMYWYQQKSSQAPKLLFHYYDKDFNNEADTPDNFQSRRPNTSFCFLDIRSPGLGDTAMYLCATSKLGTTFNEQFFGPGTRLTVL.

At least ten counts were recorded for this clonotype. This chain uses TRBV20-1 with TRBJ2-5; 8 bases fit TRBD1. The CDR3 runs to 15 residues. Germline V gene sequence: CDR1 DFQATT, CDR2 SNEGSKA (reference sequence). The J segment lost 2 bases and the V segment lost 5 bases, leaving 10 bases of the junction unmatched. The CDR3 region has the DNA TGCAGTGCTCCCGGACAGGGAGGTATGCAAGAGACCCAGTACTTC. Protein product: CSAPGQGGMQETQYF.

The chain employs TRBV7-2 and TRBJ2-1, with 9 bases identical to TRBD2. The CDR3 runs 15 residues. In germline, CDR1 is SGHTA, CDR2 FQGNSA. Losses at the gene ends were 3 bases for V and 5 bases for J; bases not matched to a gene: 5. The CDR3 loop is CASSLIAGVDNEQFF. CDR3 DNA sequence: TGTGCCAGCAGCTTGATAGCGGGAGTGGACAATGAGCAGTTCTTC.

Only a few counts were recorded for this clonotype. In DNA, the CDR3 is TGTGCCAGCAGTTTAGTACTTAGCGGGGGGCCGAGCTACTACGAGCAGTACTTC. This translates into CASSLVLSGGPSYYEQYF. J is TRBJ2-7 and V is TRBV12-3 or TRBV12-4, with 10 bases aligning to TRBD2. After removal of 1 base from V and 3 bases from J, the junction contained 12 bases not matched to a gene. This CDR3 has 18 residues.

This clonotype was recorded a few times. The chain recombines TRBV18 with TRBJ2-5; either TRBD1 or TRBD2 may supply D (6 bases each). The DNA end lines up better with TRBJ2-7; the J call may be wrong. The CDR3 runs 15 residues. CDR1 is KGHSH and CDR2 is LQKENI in the germline V gene. The CDR3 loop reads CASSPGGQGRSEQYF. For the CDR3, the DNA is TGTGCCAGCTCACCAGGGGGGCAGGGTCGCTCCGAGCAGTACTTC.

V usage is TRBV7-2 and J usage is TRBJ1-2; D may be TRBD1 (6 bases). Germline values: CDR1 SGHTA, CDR2 FQGNSA. The CDR3 is 14 residues long. Trimming took off 2 bases at V and 6 bases at J, with 13 bases between the two ends. The CDR3 coding sequence is TGTGCCAGCAGCTTACGTGGCAGGGGAGATGGCTACACCTTC. This encodes CASSLRGRGDGYTF.

This clonotype was counted a few times. The CDR3 bases are TGCGCCAGCAGCTTGAAAGCCCCGACAGGGGGGGTCAATGAGCAGTTCTTC. This encodes CASSLKAPTGGVNEQFF. The chain employs TRBV5-1 and TRBJ2-1; 9 positions agree with TRBD1. The CDR3 totals 17 residues. V lost 1 base, J lost 6 bases, and 11 bases stayed unmatched. Germline V gene sequence: CDR1 SGHRS, CDR2 YFSETQ.

This clonotype was recorded once. The V and J genes are TRBV30 and TRBJ1-6; D is possibly TRBD1 (5 bases). Per the germline V gene, CDR1 is GTSNPN and CDR2 is SVGIG (reference sequence). Deletions cut 4 bases from V and 1 base from J, with 11 bases between. This CDR3 spans 15 amino acids. The CDR3 DNA is TGTGCCTGGAAATATGGGGCATCCTATAATTCACCCCTCCACTTT. Protein: CAWKYGASYNSPLHF.

The V call is TRBV29-1, the J call TRBJ2-7; D possibly matches TRBD1 or TRBD2 (5 bases each). The CDR3 sequence is 13 residues long. Germline assignment: CDR1 SQVTM and CDR2 ANQGSEA. Trimming took 7 bases from V and 3 from J, leaving 16 bases between them. The CDR3 DNA reads as TGCAGCGCTACACCGGGACGTCTCTACGAGCAGTACTTC. Translated, it gives CSATPGRLYEQYF.

As concerns this clonotype: A clone one base away is much larger, so this may be a read error. The rearrangement joins TRBV6-2 or TRBV6-3 to TRBJ1-2; no reliable D call. The CDR3 is 11 amino acids. Germline CDR1 reads MNHEY; CDR2 reads SVGEGT. V shed 6 bases and J shed 2 bases, with 4 bases lying between them. CDR3 sequence: CASRENYGYTF. CDR3 nucleotides: TGTGCCAGCAGGGAGAACTATGGCTACACCTTC.

This chain joins TRBV15 and TRBJ2-5, with 7 bases fitting TRBD1. The V and J ends lost 3 bases and 4 bases, in that order; junction bases with no gene match: 11. The CDR3 runs to 16 residues. CDR1 and CDR2 (germline): LNHNV, YYDKDF (reference sequence). The CDR3 sequence: CATSSLFRGKGETQYF. CDR3 DNA: TGTGCCACCAGCAGCCTATTCAGGGGGAAGGGAGAGACCCAGTACTTC.

This clonotype was seen repeatedly, ten times or more. The V gene is TRBV7-2, the J gene TRBJ2-3, with D uncertain. Germline V CDR1 and CDR2: SGHTA, FQGNSA. The CDR3 sequence is 14 residues long. The V gene lost 1 base and the J gene lost 6 bases, with 11 bases spanning the gap. The CDR3 sequence is CASSLGGSEDTQYF. Here the CDR3 DNA reads TGTGCCAGCAGCTTAGGAGGATCAGAGGATACGCAGTATTTT.

Note on this clonotype: It may be a read error: a sequence one base away is much more abundant. The V and J genes are TRBV12-3 or TRBV12-4 and TRBJ2-7; 8 nucleotides line up with TRBD1. This CDR3 has 13 residues. CDR3: CANSPTGGEEQYF. CDR3 nucleotides: TGTGCCAACAGTCCCACAGGGGGTGAGGAGCAGTACTTC.

This clonotype appeared a few times. The J gene is TRBJ2-4, the V gene TRBV20-1, with D possibly TRBD2 on 6 matching bases. The CDR3 runs 15 residues. Trimming took 0 bases from V and 3 from J, leaving 12 bases between them. CDR1 DFQATT and CDR2 SNEGSKA come from the germline V gene (reference sequence). The CDR3 spells CSARDRLRGKNIQYF. CDR3 bases: TGCAGTGCTAGAGACAGGTTGCGGGGCAAAAACATTCAGTACTTC.

The chain carries TRBV7-2 and TRBJ2-5, with D tentatively TRBD1 (5 bases). Trimming removed 3 bases at V and 0 bases at J, with 14 bases between. This CDR3 has 16 residues. The germline V gene has CDR1 SGHTA and CDR2 FQGNSA. CDR3 DNA sequence: TGTGCCAGCAGCTTGAGACAGTTACAGTACCAAGAGACCCAGTACTTC. This translates into CASSLRQLQYQETQYF.

This chain links TRBV7-2 with TRBJ2-3; no definite D call. This CDR3 has 14 amino acids. Trimming left V 1 base short and J 1 base short, with 6 bases between. CDR1 is SGHTA, CDR2 FQGNSA, per germline. CDR3 bases: TGTGCCAGCAGCTTAGATGGCGGCACAGATACGCAGTATTTT. Residues: CASSLDGGTDTQYF. Full variable domain (rest looked up from reference TRBV7-2 and TRBJ2-3): GAGVSQSPSNKVTEKGKDVELRCDPISGHTALYWYRQSLGQGLEFLIYFQGNSAPDKSGLPSDRFSAERTGGSVSTLTIQRTQQEDSAVYLCASSLDGGTDTQYFGPGTRLTVL.

This chain uses TRBV3-1 with TRBJ1-1; no clear D. Germline-derived CDR1 and CDR2 are LGHDT and YNNKEL (reference sequence). This CDR3 contains 17 residues. Trimming took off 2 bases at V and 3 bases at J, with 19 bases between the two ends. The DNA for the CDR3 is TGTGCCAGCAGCCAATTCCGGCGGTTAGGATTGGACACTGAAGCTTTCTTT. Its translation is CASSQFRRLGLDTEAFF.

This clonotype was seen many times. The chain couples TRBV4-1 to TRBJ2-5; D possibly corresponds to TRBD2 (6 bases). There are 11 residues in the CDR3. Trimming shortened V by 0 bases and J by 11 bases, and 7 bases separated the two germline ends. Germline assignment: CDR1 MGHRA and CDR2 YSYEKL. CDR3 protein: CASSQDREQYF. The CDR3 DNA follows: TGCGCCAGCAGCCAAGATCGGGAGCAGTACTTC.